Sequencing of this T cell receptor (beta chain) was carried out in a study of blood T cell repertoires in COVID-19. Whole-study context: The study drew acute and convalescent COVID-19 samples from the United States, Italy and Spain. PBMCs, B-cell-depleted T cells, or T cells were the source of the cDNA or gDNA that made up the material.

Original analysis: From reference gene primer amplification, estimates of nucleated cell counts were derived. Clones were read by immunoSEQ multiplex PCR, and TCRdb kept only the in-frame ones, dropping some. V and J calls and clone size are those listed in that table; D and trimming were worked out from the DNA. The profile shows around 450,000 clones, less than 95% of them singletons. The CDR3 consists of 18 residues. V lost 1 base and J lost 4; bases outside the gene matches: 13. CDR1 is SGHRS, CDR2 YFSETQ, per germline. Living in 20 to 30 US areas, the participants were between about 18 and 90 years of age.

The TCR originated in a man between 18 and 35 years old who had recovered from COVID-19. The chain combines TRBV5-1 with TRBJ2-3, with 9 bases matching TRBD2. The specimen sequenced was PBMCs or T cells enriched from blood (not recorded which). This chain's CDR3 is CASSLTPSGNRVADTQYF. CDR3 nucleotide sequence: TGCGCCAGCAGCTTGACGCCTAGCGGGAATCGGGTGGCAGATACGCAGTATTTT.